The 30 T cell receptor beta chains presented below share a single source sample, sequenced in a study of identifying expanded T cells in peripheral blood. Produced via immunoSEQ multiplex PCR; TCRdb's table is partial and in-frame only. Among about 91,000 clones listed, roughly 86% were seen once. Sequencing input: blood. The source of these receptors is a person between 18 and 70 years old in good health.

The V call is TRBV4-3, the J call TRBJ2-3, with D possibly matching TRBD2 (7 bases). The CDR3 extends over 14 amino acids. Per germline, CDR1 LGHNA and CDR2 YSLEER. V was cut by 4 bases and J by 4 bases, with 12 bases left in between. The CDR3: CASSPGGGADTQYF. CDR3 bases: TGCGCCAGCAGCCCCGGAGGGGGGGCAGATACGCAGTATTTT.

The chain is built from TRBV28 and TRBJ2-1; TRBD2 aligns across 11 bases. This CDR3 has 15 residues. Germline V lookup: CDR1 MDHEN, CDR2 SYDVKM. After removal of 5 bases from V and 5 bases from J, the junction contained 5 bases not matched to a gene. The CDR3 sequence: CASSAGTSGHNEQFF. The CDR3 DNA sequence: TGTGCCAGCAGTGCCGGGACTAGCGGCCACAATGAGCAGTTCTTC.

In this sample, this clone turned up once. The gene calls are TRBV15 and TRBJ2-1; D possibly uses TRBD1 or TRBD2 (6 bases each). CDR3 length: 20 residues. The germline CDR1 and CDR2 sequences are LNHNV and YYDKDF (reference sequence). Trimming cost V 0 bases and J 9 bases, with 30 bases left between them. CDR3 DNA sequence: TGTGCCACCAGCAGAGAAGACCTCGACTCTTTTCGGAGGGGGGTGGGTGAGCAGTTCTTC. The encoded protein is CATSREDLDSFRRGVGEQFF.

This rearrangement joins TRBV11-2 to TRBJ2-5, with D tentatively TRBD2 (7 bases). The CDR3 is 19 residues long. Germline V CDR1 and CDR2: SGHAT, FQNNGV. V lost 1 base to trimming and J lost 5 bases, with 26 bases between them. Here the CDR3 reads CASSLVPQGWGGPSETQYF. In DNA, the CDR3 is TGTGCCAGCAGCTTAGTGCCACAGGGATGGGGGGGGCCTTCCGAGACCCAGTACTTC.

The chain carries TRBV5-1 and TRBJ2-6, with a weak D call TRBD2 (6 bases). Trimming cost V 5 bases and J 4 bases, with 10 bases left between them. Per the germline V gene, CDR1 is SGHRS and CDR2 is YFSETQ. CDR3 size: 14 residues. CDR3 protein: CASRGGPGANVLTF. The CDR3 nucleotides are TGCGCCAGCAGGGGGGGTCCCGGGGCCAACGTCCTGACTTTC.

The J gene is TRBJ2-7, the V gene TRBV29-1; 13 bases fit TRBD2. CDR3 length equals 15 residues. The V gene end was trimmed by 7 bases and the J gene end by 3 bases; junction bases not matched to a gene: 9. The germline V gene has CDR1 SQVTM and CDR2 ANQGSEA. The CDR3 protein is CSARGGTSGNYEQYF. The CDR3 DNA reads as TGCAGCGCCCGAGGTGGGACTAGCGGGAACTACGAGCAGTACTTC.

The CDR3 nucleotides read TGCGCCAGCAGTGCTAACGGAGGACCTGTGGGAACGCAGTATTTT. As protein: CASSANGGPVGTQYF. The chain combines TRBV10-1 with TRBJ2-3, with a possible D match to TRBD2 (5 bases). With 4 bases removed from V and 9 bases from J, the gap between germline ends came to 20 bases. CDR1 and CDR2 from the germline V gene are WNHNN and SYGVQD (reference sequence). The CDR3 runs 15 residues.

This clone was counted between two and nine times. The CDR3 spells CASSQTENTEAFF. The CDR3 coding sequence is TGTGCCAGCAGCCAAACAGAGAACACTGAAGCTTTCTTT. V usage is TRBV7-7 and J usage is TRBJ1-1, with unresolved D. This CDR3 has 13 residues. V was cut by 5 bases and J by 1 base, with 8 bases left in between. Looked up from germline, CDR1 is SSHAT and CDR2 is FNYEAQ (reference sequence). The variable domain in full, with the rest retrieved from reference TRBV7-7 and TRBJ1-1, is GAGVSQSPRYKVTKRGQDVTLRCDPISSHATLYWYQQALGQGPEFLTYFNYEAQPDKSGLPSDRFSAERPEGSISTLTIQRTEQRDSAMYRCASSQTENTEAFFGQGTRLTVV.

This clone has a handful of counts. The CDR3 sequence is CASKQGLGANYGYTF. Written as DNA, the CDR3 is TGTGCCAGTAAACAGGGTTTAGGGGCTAACTATGGCTACACCTTC. This chain links TRBV19 with TRBJ1-2; D possibly corresponds to TRBD1 (6 bases). This CDR3 comprises 15 residues. With 7 bases removed from V and 0 bases from J, the gap between germline ends came to 15 bases. Germline assignment: CDR1 LNHDA and CDR2 SQIVND (reference sequence).

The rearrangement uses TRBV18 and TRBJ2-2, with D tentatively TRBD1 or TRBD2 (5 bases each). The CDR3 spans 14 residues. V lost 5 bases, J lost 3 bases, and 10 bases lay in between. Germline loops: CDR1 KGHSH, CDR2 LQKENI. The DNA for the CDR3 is TGTGCCAGCTCAAATGGGGGAGACACCGGGGAGCTGTTTTTT. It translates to CASSNGGDTGELFF.

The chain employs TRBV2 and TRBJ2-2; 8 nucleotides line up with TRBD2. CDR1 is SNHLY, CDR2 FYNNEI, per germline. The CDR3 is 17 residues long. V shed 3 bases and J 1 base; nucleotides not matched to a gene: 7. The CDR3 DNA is TGTGCCAGCAGTGAGACCGGGGGGGGGCTGAACACCGGGGAGCTGTTTTTT. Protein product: CASSETGGGLNTGELFF.

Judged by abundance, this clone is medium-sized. The CDR3 sequence: CSARRTYEQYF. CDR3 DNA: TGCAGTGCTCGGAGAACCTACGAGCAGTACTTC. The chain recombines TRBV20-1 with TRBJ2-7; unclear D gene. From germline, CDR1 is DFQATT and CDR2 SNEGSKA (reference sequence). The CDR3 is 11 amino acids. Trimming pared 5 bases from V and 2 bases from J, leaving 7 bases between.

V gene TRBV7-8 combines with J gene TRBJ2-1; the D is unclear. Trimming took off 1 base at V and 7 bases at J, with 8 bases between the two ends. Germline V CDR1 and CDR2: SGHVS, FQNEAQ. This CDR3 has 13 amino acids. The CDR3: CASSLVRINEQFF. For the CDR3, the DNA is TGTGCCAGCAGCTTAGTACGGATAAATGAGCAGTTCTTC. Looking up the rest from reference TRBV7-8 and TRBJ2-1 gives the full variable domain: GAGVSQSPRYKVAKRGQDVALRCDPISGHVSLFWYQQALGQGPEFLTYFQNEAQLDKSGLPSDRFFAERPEGSVSTLKIQRTQQEDSAVYLCASSLVRINEQFFGPGTRLTVL.

The CDR3 reads CAWSGGLAKNIQYF. CDR3 nucleotide sequence: TGTGCCTGGAGTGGAGGACTAGCCAAAAACATTCAGTACTTC. The J gene is TRBJ2-4, the V gene TRBV30; tentative D call: TRBD2 (5 bases). V lost 1 base and J lost 0, with 7 bases in between. The CDR3 totals 14 residues. Looked up from germline, CDR1 is GTSNPN and CDR2 is SVGIG (reference sequence). The full variable domain, its missing parts supplied by reference TRBV30 and TRBJ2-4, is SQTIHQWPATLVQPVGSPLSLECTVEGTSNPNLYWYRQAAGRGLQLLFYSVGIGQISSEVPQNLSASRPQDRQFILSSKKLLLSDSGFYLCAWSGGLAKNIQYFGAGTRLSVL.

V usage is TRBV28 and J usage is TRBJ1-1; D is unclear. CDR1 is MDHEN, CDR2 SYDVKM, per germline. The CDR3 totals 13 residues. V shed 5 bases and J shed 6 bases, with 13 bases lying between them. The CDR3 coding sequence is TGTGCCAGCAGTACGACCCCCGGGGCTGAAGCTTTCTTT. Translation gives CASSTTPGAEAFF.

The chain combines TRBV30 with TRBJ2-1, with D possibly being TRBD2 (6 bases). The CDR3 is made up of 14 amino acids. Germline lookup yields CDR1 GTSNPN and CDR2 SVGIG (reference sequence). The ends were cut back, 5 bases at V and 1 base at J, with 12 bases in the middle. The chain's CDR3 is CAWAGTVSYNEQFF. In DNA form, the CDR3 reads TGTGCCTGGGCCGGGACTGTTTCCTACAATGAGCAGTTCTTC.

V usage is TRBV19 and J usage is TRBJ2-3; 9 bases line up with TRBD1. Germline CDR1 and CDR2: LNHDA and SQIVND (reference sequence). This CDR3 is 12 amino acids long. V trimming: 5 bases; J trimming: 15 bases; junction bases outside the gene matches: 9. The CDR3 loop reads CASSVQGAQRYF. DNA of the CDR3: TGTGCCAGTAGTGTACAGGGGGCTCAGAGATATTTT.

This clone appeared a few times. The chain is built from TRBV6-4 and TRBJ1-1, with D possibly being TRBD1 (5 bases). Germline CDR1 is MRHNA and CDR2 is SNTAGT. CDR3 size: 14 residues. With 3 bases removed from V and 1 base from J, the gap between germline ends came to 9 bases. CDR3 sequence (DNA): TGTGCCAGCAGTGAGAGAGGGGAGAACACTGAAGCTTTCTTT. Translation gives CASSERGENTEAFF.

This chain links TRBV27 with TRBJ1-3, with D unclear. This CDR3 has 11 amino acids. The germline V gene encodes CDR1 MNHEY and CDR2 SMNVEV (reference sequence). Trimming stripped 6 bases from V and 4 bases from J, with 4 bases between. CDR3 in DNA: TGTGCCAGCAGAGAGGGAAACACCATATATTTT. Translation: CASREGNTIYF.

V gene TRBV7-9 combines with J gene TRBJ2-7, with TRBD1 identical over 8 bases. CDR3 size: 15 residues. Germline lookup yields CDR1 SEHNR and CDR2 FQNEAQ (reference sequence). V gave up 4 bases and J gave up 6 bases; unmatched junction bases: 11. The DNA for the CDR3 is TGTGCCAGCAGCTCGATCAGGGGGCTAGAGGGCGAGCAGTACTTC. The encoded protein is CASSSIRGLEGEQYF. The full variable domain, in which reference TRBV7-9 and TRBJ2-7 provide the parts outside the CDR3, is DTGVSQNPRHKITKRGQNVTFRCDPISEHNRLYWYRQTLGQGPEFLTYFQNEAQLEKSRLLSDRFSAERPKGSFSTLEIQRTEQGDSAMYLCASSSIRGLEGEQYFGPGTRLTVT.

The CDR3, as DNA: TGCGCCAGCAGCCAAGACCCGCAGGCGGGGGCCAACGTCCTGACTTTC. This gives the protein CASSQDPQAGANVLTF. The chain recombines TRBV4-3 with TRBJ2-6; D gene unclear. V was clipped by 0 bases and J by 4 bases, with 10 bases between them. Germline CDR1 and CDR2: LGHNA and YSLEER. The CDR3 runs to 16 residues.

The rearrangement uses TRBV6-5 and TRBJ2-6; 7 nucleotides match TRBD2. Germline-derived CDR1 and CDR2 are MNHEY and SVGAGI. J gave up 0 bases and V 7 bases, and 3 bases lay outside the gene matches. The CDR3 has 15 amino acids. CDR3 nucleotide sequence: TGTGCCAGCACAGGGAGGGTCTCTGGGGCCAACGTCCTGACTTTC. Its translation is CASTGRVSGANVLTF.

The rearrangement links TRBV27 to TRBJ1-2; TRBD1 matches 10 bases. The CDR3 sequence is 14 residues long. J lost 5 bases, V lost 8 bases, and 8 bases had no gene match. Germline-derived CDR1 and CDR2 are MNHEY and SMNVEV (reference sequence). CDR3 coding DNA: TGTGCCAGCTCGGGGGACAGGGGATTTTATGGCTACACCTTC. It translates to CASSGDRGFYGYTF.

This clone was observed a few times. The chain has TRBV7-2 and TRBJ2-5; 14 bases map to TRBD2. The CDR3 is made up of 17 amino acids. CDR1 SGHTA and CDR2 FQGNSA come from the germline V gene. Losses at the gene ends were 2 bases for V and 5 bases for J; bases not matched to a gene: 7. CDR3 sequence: CASSLRGTSGRSETQYF. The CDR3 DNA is TGTGCCAGCAGCTTAAGGGGGACTAGCGGGAGAAGTGAGACCCAGTACTTC. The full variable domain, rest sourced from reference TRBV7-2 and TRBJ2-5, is GAGVSQSPSNKVTEKGKDVELRCDPISGHTALYWYRQSLGQGLEFLIYFQGNSAPDKSGLPSDRFSAERTGGSVSTLTIQRTQQEDSAVYLCASSLRGTSGRSETQYFGPGTRLLVL.

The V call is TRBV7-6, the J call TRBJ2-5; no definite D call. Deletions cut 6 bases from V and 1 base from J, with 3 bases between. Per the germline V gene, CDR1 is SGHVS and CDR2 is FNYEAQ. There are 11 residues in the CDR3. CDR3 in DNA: TGTGCCAGCAGTCTCCAAGAGACCCAGTACTTC. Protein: CASSLQETQYF.

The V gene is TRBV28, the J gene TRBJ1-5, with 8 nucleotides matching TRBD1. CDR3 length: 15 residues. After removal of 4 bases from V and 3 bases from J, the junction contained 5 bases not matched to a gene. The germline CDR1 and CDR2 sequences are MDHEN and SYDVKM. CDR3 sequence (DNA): TGTGCCAGCAGTTCTTGGACAGGGCACAATCAGCCCCAGCATTTT. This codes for CASSSWTGHNQPQHF.

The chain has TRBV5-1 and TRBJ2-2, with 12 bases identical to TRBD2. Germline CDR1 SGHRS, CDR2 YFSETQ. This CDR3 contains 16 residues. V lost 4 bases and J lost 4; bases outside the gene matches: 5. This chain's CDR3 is CASSLTSGGSTGELFF. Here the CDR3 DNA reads TGCGCCAGCAGCCTAACTAGCGGGGGGTCCACCGGGGAGCTGTTTTTT.

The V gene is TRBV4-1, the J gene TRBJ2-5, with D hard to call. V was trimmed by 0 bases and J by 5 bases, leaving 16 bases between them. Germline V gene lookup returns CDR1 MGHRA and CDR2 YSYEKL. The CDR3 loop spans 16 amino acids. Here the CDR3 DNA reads TGCGCCAGCAGCCAAGATGAAGGTTCGGCTGGGGAGACCCAGTACTTC. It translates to CASSQDEGSAGETQYF.

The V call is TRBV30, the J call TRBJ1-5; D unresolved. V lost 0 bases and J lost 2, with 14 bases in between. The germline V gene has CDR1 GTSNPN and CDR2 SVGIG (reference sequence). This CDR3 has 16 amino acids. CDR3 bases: TGTGCCTGGAGTGTAATCACACGATCCGGCAATCAGCCCCAGCATTTT. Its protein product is CAWSVITRSGNQPQHF.

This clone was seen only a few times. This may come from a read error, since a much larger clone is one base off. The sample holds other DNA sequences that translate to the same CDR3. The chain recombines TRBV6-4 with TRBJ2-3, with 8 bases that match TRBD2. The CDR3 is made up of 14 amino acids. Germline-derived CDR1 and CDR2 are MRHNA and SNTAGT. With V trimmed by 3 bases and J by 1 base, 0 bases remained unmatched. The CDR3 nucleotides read TGTGCCAGCAGTGAGCGGGGGGGCACAGATACGCAGTATTTT. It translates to CASSERGGTDTQYF.